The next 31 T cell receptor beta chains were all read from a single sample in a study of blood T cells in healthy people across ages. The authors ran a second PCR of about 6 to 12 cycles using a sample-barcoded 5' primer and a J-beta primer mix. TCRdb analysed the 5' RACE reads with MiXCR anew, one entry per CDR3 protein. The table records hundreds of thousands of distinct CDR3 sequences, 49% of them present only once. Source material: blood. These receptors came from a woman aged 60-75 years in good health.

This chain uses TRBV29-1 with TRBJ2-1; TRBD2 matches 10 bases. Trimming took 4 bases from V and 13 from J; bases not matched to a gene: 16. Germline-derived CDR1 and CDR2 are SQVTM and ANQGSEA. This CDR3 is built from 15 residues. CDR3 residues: CSVAPLAGDQETQFF. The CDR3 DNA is TGCAGCGTTGCCCCCCTAGCGGGGGACCAAGAGACCCAGTTCTTC.

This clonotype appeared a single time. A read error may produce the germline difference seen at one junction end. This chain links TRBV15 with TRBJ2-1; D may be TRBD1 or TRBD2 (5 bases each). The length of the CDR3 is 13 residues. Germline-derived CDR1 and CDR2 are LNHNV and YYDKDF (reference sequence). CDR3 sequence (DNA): TGTGCCCCCAGCGTAAAGGACGGGACTGAGCAGTTCTTC. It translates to CAPSVKDGTEQFF. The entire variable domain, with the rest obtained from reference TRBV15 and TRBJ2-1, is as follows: DAMVIQNPRYQVTQFGKPVTLSCSQTLNHNVMYWYQQKSSQAPKLLFHYYDKDFNNEADTPDNFQSRRPNTSFCFLDIRSPGLGDTAMYLCAPSVKDGTEQFFGPGTRLTVL.

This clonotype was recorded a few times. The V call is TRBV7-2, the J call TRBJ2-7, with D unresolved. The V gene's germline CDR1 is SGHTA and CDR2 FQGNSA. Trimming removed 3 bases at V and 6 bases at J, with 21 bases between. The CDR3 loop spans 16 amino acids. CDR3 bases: TGTGCCAGCAGCTTCCAACAGCTCACAACCCCCGCCGAGCAGTACTTC. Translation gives CASSFQQLTTPAEQYF.

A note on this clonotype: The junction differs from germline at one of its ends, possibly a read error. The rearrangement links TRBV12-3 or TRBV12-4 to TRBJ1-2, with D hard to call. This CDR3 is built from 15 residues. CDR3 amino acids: CPSSVGREANYGYTF. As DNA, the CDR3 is TGTCCCAGCAGTGTCGGACGGGAAGCTAACTATGGCTACACCTTC.

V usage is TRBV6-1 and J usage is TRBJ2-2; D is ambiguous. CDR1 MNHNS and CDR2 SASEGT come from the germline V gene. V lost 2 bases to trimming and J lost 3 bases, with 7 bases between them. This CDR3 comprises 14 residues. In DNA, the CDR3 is TGTGCCAGCAGTGAACGGGTAGACACCGGGGAGCTGTTTTTT. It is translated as CASSERVDTGELFF.

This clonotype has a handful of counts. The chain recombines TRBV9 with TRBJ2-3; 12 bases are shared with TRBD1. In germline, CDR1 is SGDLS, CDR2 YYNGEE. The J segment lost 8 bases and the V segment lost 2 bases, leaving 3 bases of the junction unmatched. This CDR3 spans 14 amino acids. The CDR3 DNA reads TGTGCCAGCAGCGTGGGGACAGGGGGCTTTACGCAGTATTTT. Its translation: CASSVGTGGFTQYF.

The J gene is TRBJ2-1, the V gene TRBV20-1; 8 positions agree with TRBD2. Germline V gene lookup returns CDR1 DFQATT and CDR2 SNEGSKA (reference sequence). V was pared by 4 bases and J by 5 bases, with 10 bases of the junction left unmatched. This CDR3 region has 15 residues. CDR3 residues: CSANTGLALHNEQFF. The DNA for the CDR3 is TGCAGTGCTAATACCGGACTAGCTCTCCACAATGAGCAGTTCTTC.

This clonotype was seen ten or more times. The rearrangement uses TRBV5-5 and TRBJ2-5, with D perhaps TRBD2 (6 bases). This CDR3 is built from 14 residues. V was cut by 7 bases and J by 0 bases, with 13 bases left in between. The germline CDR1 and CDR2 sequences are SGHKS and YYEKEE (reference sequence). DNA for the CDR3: TGTGCCAGCGATGGCGGGAATTACCAAGAGACCCAGTACTTC. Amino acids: CASDGGNYQETQYF. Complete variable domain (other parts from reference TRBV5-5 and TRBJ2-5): DAGVTQSPTHLIKTRGQQVTLRCSPISGHKSVSWYQQVLGQGPQFIFQYYEKEERGRGNFPDRFSARQFPNYSSELNVNALLLGDSALYLCASDGGNYQETQYFGPGTRLLVL.

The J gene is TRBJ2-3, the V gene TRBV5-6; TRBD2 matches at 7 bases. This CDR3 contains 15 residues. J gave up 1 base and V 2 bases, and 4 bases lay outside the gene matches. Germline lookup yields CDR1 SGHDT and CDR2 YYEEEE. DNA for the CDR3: TGTGCCAGCAGCTTTGCGGGAGTACGCACAGATACGCAGTATTTT. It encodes CASSFAGVRTDTQYF.

CDR3 in amino acids: CASSQGELPEQFF. DNA of the CDR3: TGCGCCAGCAGCCAAGGGGAGCTACCCGAGCAGTTCTTC. The rearrangement uses TRBV4-1 and TRBJ2-1; a weak D match, TRBD2 (5 bases). The CDR3 length is 13 residues. Trimming stripped 1 base from V and 10 bases from J, with 11 bases between. Per the germline V gene, CDR1 is MGHRA and CDR2 is YSYEKL.

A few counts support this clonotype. The CDR3 region is CAIRATGSEGYTF. The DNA of the CDR3 is TGTGCCATCAGGGCGACAGGGTCGGAAGGCTACACCTTC. The chain employs TRBV10-3 and TRBJ1-2; the match to TRBD1 covers 7 bases. Germline V CDR1 and CDR2: ENHRY, SYGVKD. The V gene end was trimmed by 6 bases and the J gene end by 8 bases; junction bases not matched to a gene: 9. This CDR3 contains 13 residues.

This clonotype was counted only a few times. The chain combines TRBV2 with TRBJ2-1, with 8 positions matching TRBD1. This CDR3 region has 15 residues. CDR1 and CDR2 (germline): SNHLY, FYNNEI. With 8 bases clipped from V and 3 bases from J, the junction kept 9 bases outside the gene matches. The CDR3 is CASRRAQGGYNEQFF. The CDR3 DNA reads TGTGCCAGCCGGAGGGCACAGGGGGGCTACAATGAGCAGTTCTTC.

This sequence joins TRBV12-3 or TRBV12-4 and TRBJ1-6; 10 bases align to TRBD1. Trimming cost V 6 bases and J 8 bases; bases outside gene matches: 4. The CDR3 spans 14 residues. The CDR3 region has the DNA TGTGCCAGCAGAGCCGGGACAGGGGATTCACCCCTCCACTTT. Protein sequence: CASRAGTGDSPLHF.

This CDR3 is CSVEGGGYEQFF. The CDR3 DNA reads as TGCAGCGTTGAGGGGGGAGGCTACGAGCAGTTCTTC. The chain couples TRBV29-1 to TRBJ2-1; D possibly corresponds to TRBD2 (6 bases). Germline V gene sequence: CDR1 SQVTM, CDR2 ANQGSEA. CDR3 length: 12 amino acids. V was pared by 3 bases and J by 10 bases, with 13 bases between.

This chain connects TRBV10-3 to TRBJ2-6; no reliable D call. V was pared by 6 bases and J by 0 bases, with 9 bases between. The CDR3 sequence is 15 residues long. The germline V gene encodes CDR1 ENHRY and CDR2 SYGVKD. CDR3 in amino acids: CAISAISSGANVLTF. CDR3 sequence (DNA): TGTGCCATCAGCGCTATCAGCTCTGGGGCCAACGTCCTGACTTTC.

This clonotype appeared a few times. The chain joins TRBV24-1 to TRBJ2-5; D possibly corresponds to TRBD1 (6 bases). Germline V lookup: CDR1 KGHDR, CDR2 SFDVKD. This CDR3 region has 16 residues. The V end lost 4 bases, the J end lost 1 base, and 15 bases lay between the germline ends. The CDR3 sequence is CATSDNDRNLQETQYF. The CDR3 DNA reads TGTGCCACCAGTGACAACGACAGGAACCTCCAAGAGACCCAGTACTTC.

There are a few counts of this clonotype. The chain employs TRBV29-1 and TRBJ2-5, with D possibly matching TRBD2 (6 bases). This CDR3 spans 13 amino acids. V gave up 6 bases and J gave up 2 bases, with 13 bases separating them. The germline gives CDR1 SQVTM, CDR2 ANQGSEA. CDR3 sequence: CSVRRDPQETQYF. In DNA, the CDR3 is TGCAGCGTAAGGCGGGATCCTCAAGAGACCCAGTACTTC.

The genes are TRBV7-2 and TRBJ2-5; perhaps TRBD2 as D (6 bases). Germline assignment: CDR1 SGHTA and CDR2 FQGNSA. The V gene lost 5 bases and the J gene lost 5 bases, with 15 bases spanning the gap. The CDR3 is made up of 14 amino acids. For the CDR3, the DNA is TGTGCCAGCAGCGCCTCTAGCGTTTGGGAGACCCAGTACTTC. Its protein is CASSASSVWETQYF.

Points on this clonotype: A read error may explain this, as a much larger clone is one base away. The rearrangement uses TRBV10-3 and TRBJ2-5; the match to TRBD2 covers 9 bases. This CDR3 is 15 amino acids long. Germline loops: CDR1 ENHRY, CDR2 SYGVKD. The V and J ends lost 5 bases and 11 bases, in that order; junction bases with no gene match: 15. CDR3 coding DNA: TGTGCCATCAGTCGCCTGAGGACTAGCGACGCTGAGCAGTACTTC. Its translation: CAISRLRTSDAEQYF.

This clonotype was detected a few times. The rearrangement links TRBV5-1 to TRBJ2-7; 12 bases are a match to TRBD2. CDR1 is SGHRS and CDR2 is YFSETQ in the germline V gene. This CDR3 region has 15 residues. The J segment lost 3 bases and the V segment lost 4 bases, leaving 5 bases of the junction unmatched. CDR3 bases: TGCGCCAGCAGCCCTCGGACTAGCGGGAACTACGAGCAGTACTTC. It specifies CASSPRTSGNYEQYF.

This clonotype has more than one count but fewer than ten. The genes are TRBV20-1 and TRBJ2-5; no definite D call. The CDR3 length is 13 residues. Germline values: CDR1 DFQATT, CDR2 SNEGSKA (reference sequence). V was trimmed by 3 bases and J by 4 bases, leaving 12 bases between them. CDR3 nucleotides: TGCAGTGCTAGCGGGTGGTCCGGAGAGACCCAGTACTTC. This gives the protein CSASGWSGETQYF.

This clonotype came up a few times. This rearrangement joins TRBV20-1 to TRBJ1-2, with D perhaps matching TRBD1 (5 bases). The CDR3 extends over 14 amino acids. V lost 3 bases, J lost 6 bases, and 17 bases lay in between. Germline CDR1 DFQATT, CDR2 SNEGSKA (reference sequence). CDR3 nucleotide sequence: TGCAGTGCTAGTAACGGTCGCAGGGAGGATGGCTACACCTTC. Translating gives CSASNGRREDGYTF.

This chain's CDR3 is CASSTYYRETQYF. As DNA, the CDR3 is TGTGCCAGCAGTACATACTACCGGGAGACCCAGTACTTC. J is TRBJ2-5 and V is TRBV27; the D is unclear. Germline V CDR1 and CDR2: MNHEY, SMNVEV (reference sequence). There are 13 residues in the CDR3. The ends were cut back, 5 bases at V and 5 bases at J, with 12 bases in the middle.

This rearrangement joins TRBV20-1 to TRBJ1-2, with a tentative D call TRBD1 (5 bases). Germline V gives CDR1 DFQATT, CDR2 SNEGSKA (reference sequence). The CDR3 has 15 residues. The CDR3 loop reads CRGLRGWGSNYGYTF. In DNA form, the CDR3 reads TGCAGGGGGTTGAGGGGATGGGGCTCGAACTATGGCTACACCTTC.

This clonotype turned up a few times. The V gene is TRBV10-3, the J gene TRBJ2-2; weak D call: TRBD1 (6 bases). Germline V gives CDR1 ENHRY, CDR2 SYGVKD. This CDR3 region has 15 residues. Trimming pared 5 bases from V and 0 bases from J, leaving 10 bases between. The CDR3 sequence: CAISKQGPNTGELFF. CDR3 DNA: TGTGCCATCAGTAAACAGGGCCCGAACACCGGGGAGCTGTTTTTT.

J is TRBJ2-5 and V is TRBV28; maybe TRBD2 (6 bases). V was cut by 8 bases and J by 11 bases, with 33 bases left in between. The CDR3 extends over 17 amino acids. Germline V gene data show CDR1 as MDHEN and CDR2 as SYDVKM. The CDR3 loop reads CASDAPGRPTYHNEQYF. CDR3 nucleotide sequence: TGTGCCAGCGATGCCCCGGGGAGGCCCACATACCACAATGAGCAGTACTTC. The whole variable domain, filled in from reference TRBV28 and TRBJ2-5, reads DVKVTQSSRYLVKRTGEKVFLECVQDMDHENMFWYRQDPGLGLRLIYFSYDVKMKEKGDIPEGYSVSREKKERFSLILESASTNQTSMYLCASDAPGRPTYHNEQYFGPGTRLLVL.

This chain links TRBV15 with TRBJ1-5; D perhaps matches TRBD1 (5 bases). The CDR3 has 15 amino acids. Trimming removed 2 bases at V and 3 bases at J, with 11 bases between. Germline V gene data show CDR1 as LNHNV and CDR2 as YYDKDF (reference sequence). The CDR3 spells CATSRSRESNQPQHF. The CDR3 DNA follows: TGTGCCACCAGCAGATCCAGGGAATCCAATCAGCCCCAGCATTTT.

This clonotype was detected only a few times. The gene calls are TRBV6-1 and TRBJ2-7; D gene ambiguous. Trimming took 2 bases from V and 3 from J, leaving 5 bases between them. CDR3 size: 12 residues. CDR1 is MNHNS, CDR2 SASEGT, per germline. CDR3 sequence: CASSEQVYEQYF. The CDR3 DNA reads TGTGCCAGCAGTGAACAGGTCTACGAGCAGTACTTC.

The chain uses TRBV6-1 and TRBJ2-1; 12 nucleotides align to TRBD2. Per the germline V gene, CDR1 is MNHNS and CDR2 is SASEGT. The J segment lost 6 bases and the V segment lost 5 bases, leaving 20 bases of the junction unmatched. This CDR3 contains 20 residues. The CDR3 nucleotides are TGTGCCAGCAGTAAGCAGGATCCTAGCGGGAGGGCCGGGTTTGTCAATGAGCAGTTCTTC. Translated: CASSKQDPSGRAGFVNEQFF.

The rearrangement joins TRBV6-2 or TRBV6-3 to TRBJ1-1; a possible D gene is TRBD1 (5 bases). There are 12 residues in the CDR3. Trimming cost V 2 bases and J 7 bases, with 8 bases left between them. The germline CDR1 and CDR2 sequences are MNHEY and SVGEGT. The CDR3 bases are TGTGCCAGCAGTTACGGGGACGTTGAAGCTTTCTTT. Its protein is CASSYGDVEAFF.

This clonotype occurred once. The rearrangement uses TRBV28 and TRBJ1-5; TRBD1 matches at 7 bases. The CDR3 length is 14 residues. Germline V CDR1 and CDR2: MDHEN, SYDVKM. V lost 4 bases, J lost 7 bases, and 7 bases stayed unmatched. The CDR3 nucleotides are TGTGCCAGCAGTTCGACAGGGTCTCGCCAGCCCCAGCATTTT. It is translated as CASSSTGSRQPQHF.